This T cell receptor beta chain was obtained from a study of siplizumab effects on memory and regulatory T cells. Overall study findings and caveats: Naive T cells appeared more varied than memory cells and looked like key alloresponse contributors. Proliferating siplizumab-cultured Tregs lacked confirmed suppressive function.

Data came from immunoSEQ multiplex PCR; TCRdb stores just in-frame clones and leaves some out. The sample yields more than 75,000 clones, 90% to 95% seen once. Concerning this clone: Antigen specificity is unknown.

Sequenced input: CD8+ T cells sorted from blood. The receptor was isolated from a human donor in good health.

CDR3 in amino acids: CASSLDGTSNDEQYF. In DNA, the CDR3 is TGTGCCAGCAGCTTGGATGGGACTAGCAACGACGAGCAGTACTTC. The chain has TRBV5-8 and TRBJ2-7; 9 positions match TRBD2. The length of the CDR3 is 15 residues. Unmatched junction bases numbered 6, after V lost 0 bases and J lost 5 bases. Germline assignment: CDR1 SGHTS and CDR2 YDEGEE.